A selection of T cell receptor beta chains follows, all from one sample in a study of shared clonotypes between healthy human individuals. TCRdb's copy holds only in-frame clones and misses some; the assay was immunoSEQ multiplex PCR. The table records some 2 million clones, just under 95% of them present only once. The sample consisted of naive CD8+ T cells sorted from blood. These receptors were taken from a young man in good health. Both conserved end residues are part of each CDR3. Fields, in order: J gene, V gene, D gene, clone size, CDR3 DNA, CDR3 protein. D genes are given only for firm matches. Clone size is given for some rows only: seen once, a few or many times, or a class if the clone is expanded.

>TRBJ2-3|TRBV7-9|TRBD2|-
TGTGCCAGCAGCTCAACTAGCGGGGGGGCAACAGATACGCAGTATTTT
CASSSTSGGATDTQYF
>TRBJ1-1|TRBV4-1|-|-
TGCGCCAGCAGCATTACAGGAGCTGAAGCTTTCTTT
CASSITGAEAFF
>TRBJ1-3|TRBV29-1|-|-
TGCAGCGCTGGGAGGCGGGGCCGTTCTGGAAACACCATATATTTT
CSAGRRGRSGNTIYF
>TRBJ2-1|TRBV4-1|TRBD1|-
TGCGCCAGCAGCGAGGACAGGGTAAGAGGGACCTACAATGAGCAGTTCTTC
CASSEDRVRGTYNEQFF
>TRBJ1-1|TRBV25-1|TRBD1|-
TGTGCCAGCAGTGTAACAGGGGGCACTGAAGCTTTCTTT
CASSVTGGTEAFF
>TRBJ2-7|TRBV5-1|-|-
TGCGCCAGCAGCTCCCGACTGGGGTTGGGGGAGCAGTACTTC
CASSSRLGLGEQYF
>TRBJ1-1|TRBV7-9|-|-
TGTGCCAGCAGCCCCAGCTTGATTCGGGACACTGAAGCTTTCTTT
CASSPSLIRDTEAFF
>TRBJ2-7|TRBV13|TRBD2|once
TGTGCCAGCAGCTCGAAGGGACTAGCGGGAGTTGAGCAGTACTTC
CASSSKGLAGVEQYF
>TRBJ2-7|TRBV5-5|-|-
TGTGCCAGCAGCCTCGGCCCCCCCAGCTACGAGCAGTACTTC
CASSLGPPSYEQYF
>TRBJ2-7|TRBV30|TRBD1|-
TGTGCCTCTAACAGGGGAAACGAGCAGTACTTC
CASNRGNEQYF
>TRBJ2-5|TRBV19|-|-
TGTGCCAGTAGTGAAGGGGCGTACCAAGAGACCCAGTACTTC
CASSEGAYQETQYF
>TRBJ1-2|TRBV6-5|-|-
TGTGCCAGCAGCATAGACATGCACTATGGCTACACCTTC
CASSIDMHYGYTF
>TRBJ2-5|TRBV29-1|-|-
TGCAGCGTTGAGTTGGGGGAAGAGACCCAGTACTTC
CSVELGEETQYF
>TRBJ2-7|TRBV5-6|TRBD1|-
TGTGCCAGCAGCCCTGCGGGGACAGGGGGCCCCTTAAGCTCCTACGAGCAGTACTTC
CASSPAGTGGPLSSYEQYF
>TRBJ2-2|TRBV7-9|-|-
TGTGCCAGCAGCTTTGAGGAGGTTCTTACCGGGGAGCTGTTTTTT
CASSFEEVLTGELFF
>TRBJ2-7|TRBV30|-|once
TGTGCCTGGAGTCCCGGACACGGGCAGTACTTC
CAWSPGHGQYF
>TRBJ1-1|TRBV6-5|-|-
TGTGCCAGCAGTTACTCATGGGATTCGGGGACTGAAGCTTTCTTT
CASSYSWDSGTEAFF
>TRBJ2-7|TRBV18|TRBD2|-
TGTGCCAGCTCACCGGGAGCGGGAGGCTACGAGCAGTACTTC
CASSPGAGGYEQYF
>TRBJ1-1|TRBV27|-|-
TGTGCCAGCAGTTTACCCGGGGGCACTGAAGCTTTCTTT
CASSLPGGTEAFF
>TRBJ2-1|TRBV12-5|TRBD2|once
TGTGCTAGTGGTACGGGACTAGCGGGAGACGACAATGAGCAGTTCTTC
CASGTGLAGDDNEQFF
>TRBJ2-3|TRBV4-1|-|-
TGCGCCAGCAGCCAAGAGGTTGGCACAGATACGCAGTATTTT
CASSQEVGTDTQYF
>TRBJ2-1|TRBV13|-|-
TGTGCCAGCAGCTTAGAGGGGAGTTATGATGAGCAGTTCTTC
CASSLEGSYDEQFF
>TRBJ1-2|TRBV7-9|-|once
TGTGCCAGCCTCCAGCCGGGGGGGAACTATGGCTACACCTTC
CASLQPGGNYGYTF
>TRBJ2-7|TRBV6-5|-|-
TGTGCCAGCAGTTACTCAAGTGGCAGGAACTCCTACGAGCAGTACTTC
CASSYSSGRNSYEQYF
>TRBJ2-7|TRBV29-1|TRBD2|-
TGCAGCGTTGAAGATATTAGCGGGGGCGTGGGGGAGCAGTACTTC
CSVEDISGGVGEQYF
>TRBJ2-5|TRBV11-2|-|once
TGTGCCAGCAGTCTACAGTACCAAGAGACCCAGTACTTC
CASSLQYQETQYF
>TRBJ1-1|TRBV6-5|-|few
TGTGCCAGCAGTTACGGCGGGAACACTGAAGCTTTCTTT
CASSYGGNTEAFF
>TRBJ2-7|TRBV13|-|-
TGTGCCAGCAGCTTTTTCTCCGGGGGGCGGTTCTACGAGCAGTACTTC
CASSFFSGGRFYEQYF
>TRBJ2-3|TRBV7-8|TRBD2|-
TGTGCCAGCAGTTTAGCGGGGGCCAGGGATACGCAGTATTTT
CASSLAGARDTQYF
>TRBJ2-7|TRBV4-1|-|-
TGCGCCAGCAGCTACGCCCCCCATTACGAGCAGTACTTC
CASSYAPHYEQYF
>TRBJ2-7|TRBV5-1|TRBD1|-
TGCGCCAGCAGCACCGGACAGGGGCTAGTCTACGAGCAGTACTTC
CASSTGQGLVYEQYF
>TRBJ2-2|TRBV9|-|-
TGTGCCAGCAGCGTACCCAATGGGGCCGGGGAGCTGTTTTTT
CASSVPNGAGELFF
>TRBJ1-6|TRBV19|TRBD1|once
TGTGCCAGTAGTATCTCAGGGACAGCTAACTCCTATAATTCACCCCTCCACTTT
CASSISGTANSYNSPLHF
>TRBJ2-1|TRBV2|TRBD2|-
TGTGCCAGCAGTGAAGGCGGGGGGAACTACAATGAGCAGTTCTTC
CASSEGGGNYNEQFF
>TRBJ1-1|TRBV7-9|TRBD1|-
TGTGCCAGCAACACAGGGGCGACTGAAGCTTTCTTT
CASNTGATEAFF
>TRBJ1-5|TRBV30|-|-
TGTGCCTGGTCAGGGGTTAGCAATCAGCCCCAGCATTTT
CAWSGVSNQPQHF
>TRBJ1-4|TRBV29-1|-|-
TGCAGCGTTGAAACCCCGGACGGCGAAAAACTGTTTTTT
CSVETPDGEKLFF
>TRBJ2-7|TRBV7-9|-|-
TGTGCCAGCAGCGTCGGTGGGGAGCAGTACTTC
CASSVGGEQYF
>TRBJ1-2|TRBV9|-|once
TGTGCCAGCAGCGGACGCCGGGGCTACACCTTC
CASSGRRGYTF
>TRBJ1-6|TRBV4-3|-|-
TGCGCCAGCAGCCAAGAGGGCCAGGCAGCGGCTAATTCACCCCTCCACTTT
CASSQEGQAAANSPLHF
>TRBJ1-6|TRBV11-2|TRBD1|-
TGTGCCAGCAGCCCAAGCGAGGGGGCTGGATCACCCCTCCACTTT
CASSPSEGAGSPLHF
>TRBJ2-7|TRBV6-1|TRBD1|-
TGTGCCAGCGGTAGACAGGGCTACTACGAGCAGTACTTC
CASGRQGYYEQYF
>TRBJ1-3|TRBV6-1|-|-
TGTGCCAGCAGCCATGACAGCGACTCTGGAAACACCATATATTTT
CASSHDSDSGNTIYF
>TRBJ2-2|TRBV30|-|-
TGTGCTGGAGTTTTTGCCGGGGAGCTGTTTTTT
CAGVFAGELFF
>TRBJ2-5|TRBV28|TRBD2|-
TGTGCCAGCAGTCCCTCCCCGGGACTAGCGGGGGAAGAGACCCAGTACTTC
CASSPSPGLAGEETQYF
>TRBJ2-5|TRBV5-4|-|once
TGTGCCAGCAGCTTGGGAGGGGCTAAAGAGACCCAGTACTTC
CASSLGGAKETQYF
>TRBJ2-7|TRBV5-1|-|-
TGCGCCAGCAGCTTGGGTTTGAACGAGCAGTACTTC
CASSLGLNEQYF
>TRBJ2-2|TRBV5-4|-|-
TGTGCCAGCAGCTTGGTTCCTGGGTCGGACACCGGGGAGCTGTTTTTT
CASSLVPGSDTGELFF
>TRBJ2-7|TRBV7-9|-|-
TGTGCCAGCAGCCAACTGACCGGGACATCGTTATGGGAGCAGTACTTC
CASSQLTGTSLWEQYF
>TRBJ2-3|TRBV4-3|-|once
TGCGCCAGCAGCCAAGAAGATGGAGGCACAGATACGCAGTATTTT
CASSQEDGGTDTQYF
>TRBJ2-1|TRBV11-2|TRBD2|once
TGTGCCAGCAGCCTCGACCTCACTAGCGGCAATGAGCAGTTCTTC
CASSLDLTSGNEQFF